The rows below give T cell receptor beta chains drawn from one sample of a study of regulatory T cells in long-lasting Graves disease. TCRdb passed the multiplex PCR reads through MiXCR, listing each CDR3 protein once. The top ten clones hold 15% to 20% of a sample with about 620,000 distinct CDR3 sequences, roughly 16% of them seen once. A further study also used this sample, focusing on T cells in Graves' hyperthyroidism and ophthalmopathy.

The sample consisted of peripheral blood mononuclear cells (PBMCs), taken at new diagnosis, from a patient treated with antithyroid drugs. These receptors were taken from a woman in her 30s with Graves disease. Both conserved end residues are part of each CDR3. The order of the fields is clone size, J gene, V gene, D gene, CDR3 DNA, CDR3 protein. D genes are given only for firm matches. The size entry is marked missing in some rows and otherwise reads once, few, many or a size class.

>-|TRBJ2-7|TRBV20-1|TRBD2
TGCAGTGCTACCCCTGGGACTAAACTCTACGAGCAGTACTTC
CSATPGTKLYEQYF
>many|TRBJ2-1|TRBV28|TRBD2
TGTGCCAGCAGGAGCCCGGGAGGGATAAAGACAAATGAGCAGTTCTTC
CASRSPGGIKTNEQFF
>-|TRBJ2-1|TRBV10-3|-
TGTGCCATCAGCTCAAAGGGGGAGAGATCCTACAATGAGCAGTTCTTC
CAISSKGERSYNEQFF
>many|TRBJ1-2|TRBV20-1|-
TGCAGTGCTAGAACACAGGGAGTCTATGGCTACACCTTC
CSARTQGVYGYTF
>few|TRBJ1-1|TRBV19|-
TGTGCCAGCCCAACGCGCGGCGAGAACACTGAAGCTTTCTTT
CASPTRGENTEAFF
>many|TRBJ1-2|TRBV7-3|TRBD1
TGTGCCAGCAGCTTGACAGGGGGGGATAATAACTATGGCTACACCTTC
CASSLTGGDNNYGYTF
>-|TRBJ2-5|TRBV30|-
TGTGCCTGGAGTGTATGGCAGGTTCTAACCCCAGAGACCCAGTACTTC
CAWSVWQVLTPETQYF
>-|TRBJ2-3|TRBV29-1|-
TGCAGCGTTGAAAGTCAGGCGAGCACAGATACGCAGTATTTT
CSVESQASTDTQYF
>-|TRBJ2-2|TRBV28|-
TGTGCCAGCAGTCCCCTTTGGGGCATTGCAGCGAACACCGGGGAGCTGTTTTTT
CASSPLWGIAANTGELFF
>-|TRBJ2-5|TRBV20-1|-
TGCAGTGCTAGGGACAAAAAAGAGACCCAGTACTTC
CSARDKKETQYF
>many|TRBJ2-7|TRBV28|TRBD1
TGTGCCAGCAGTCCCGGGACAGGGGTTTACGAGCAGTACTTC
CASSPGTGVYEQYF
>few|TRBJ1-1|TRBV18|TRBD1
TGTGCCAGCTCACCAGACAGGGGGCAAGGCACTGAAGCTTTCTTT
CASSPDRGQGTEAFF
>many|TRBJ1-2|TRBV27|-
TGTGCCAGCGGACGACGGGGCTATGGCTACACCTTC
CASGRRGYGYTF
>few|TRBJ1-6|TRBV9|-
TGTGCCAGCAGCGTAGCAGGGATAGGTTCACCCCTCCACTTT
CASSVAGIGSPLHF
>-|TRBJ1-6|TRBV28|TRBD1
TGTGCCAGCAGGTCGGGGGGACAGCCGTATAATTCACCCCTCCACTTT
CASRSGGQPYNSPLHF
>many|TRBJ1-1|TRBV28|-
TGTGCCAGCAGTTTCAACGGGAAAGCTTTCTTT
CASSFNGKAFF
>-|TRBJ2-7|TRBV27|-
TGTGCCAGCAGTTTCTTAGGCATCGACAGCTCCTACGAGCAGTACTTC
CASSFLGIDSSYEQYF
>many|TRBJ2-5|TRBV20-1|-
TGCAGTGCTAGAGATTTTACGGGAGAAGAGACCCAGTACTTC
CSARDFTGEETQYF
>many|TRBJ1-5|TRBV6-1|TRBD1
TGTGCCAGCAGCATCGACAGGGCCCCGGATCAGCCCCAGCATTTT
CASSIDRAPDQPQHF
>-|TRBJ1-2|TRBV5-1|-
TGTGCCAGCAGCGCCCGACAGGCGAACTATGGCTACACCTTC
CASSARQANYGYTF
>few|TRBJ1-1|TRBV7-9|TRBD1
TGTGCCAGCAGCTACCGGACAGGGGGTAGCACTGAAGCTTTCTTT
CASSYRTGGSTEAFF
>-|TRBJ2-2|TRBV6-1|-
TGTGCCAGCAGTCCGGCCCGGGACACCGGGGAGCTGTTTTTT
CASSPARDTGELFF
>many|TRBJ1-4|TRBV10-3|-
TGTGCCATCAGTGCCCAGGGTAATGAAAAACTGTTTTTT
CAISAQGNEKLFF
>-|TRBJ2-7|TRBV7-3|-
TGTGCCAGCAGCTTAACTTTGGGATACGAGCAGTACTTC
CASSLTLGYEQYF
>many|TRBJ2-3|TRBV12-3/TRBV12-4|TRBD2
TGTGCCAGCAGTCCCCAGGGACTAGCGGTTACGCAGTATTTT
CASSPQGLAVTQYF
>many|TRBJ1-1|TRBV6-1|-
TGTGCCAGCGGGGACATCCTCCCTGAAGCTTTCTTT
CASGDILPEAFF
>-|TRBJ2-1|TRBV30|TRBD2
TGTGCCTGGACTAGCGGGTACAATGAGCAGTTCTTC
CAWTSGYNEQFF
>many|TRBJ2-7|TRBV2|TRBD1
TGTGCCAGCAGCTCTTGGACAGGGTTTAACGAGCAGTACTTC
CASSSWTGFNEQYF
>many|TRBJ1-6|TRBV2|TRBD1
TGTGCCAGCAGGCAGGGGGCCGATTCACCCCTCCACTTT
CASRQGADSPLHF
>many|TRBJ1-2|TRBV7-2|TRBD1
TGTGCCAGCAGCTCGAACGGACAGGGGTATGGCTACACCTTC
CASSSNGQGYGYTF
>few|TRBJ2-1|TRBV29-1|-
TGCAGCGTTGAAGGAGACTCCGCGAGCTCCTACAATGAGCAGTTCTTC
CSVEGDSASSYNEQFF
>many|TRBJ1-1|TRBV12-3/TRBV12-4|-
TGTGCCAGCAGTAGGGACCTGGCTGAAGCTTTCTTT
CASSRDLAEAFF
>-|TRBJ1-5|TRBV20-1|-
TGCAGTGCTAGAGATCAAGGTTTTGGTCATCAGCCCCAGCATTTT
CSARDQGFGHQPQHF
>many|TRBJ2-5|TRBV6-5|-
TGTGCCAGCAGTTACGGGTCTAGCAGGCAAGAGACCCAGTACTTC
CASSYGSSRQETQYF
>-|TRBJ2-3|TRBV7-2|TRBD2
TGTGCCAGCAGCTTAGTCGCTATCGGGAGGAGCACAGATACGCAGTATTTT
CASSLVAIGRSTDTQYF
>-|TRBJ1-5|TRBV6-2/TRBV6-3|-
TGTGCCAGCAGTGAAATTACAAGGAGAATAGCTTATAGCAATCAGCCCCAGCATTTT
CASSEITRRIAYSNQPQHF
>many|TRBJ2-7|TRBV20-1|TRBD2
TGCAGTGCCCCCCACGGCCTAGCGGGAGCAAGGATGGGCGAGCAGTACTTC
CSAPHGLAGARMGEQYF
>-|TRBJ1-1|TRBV3-1|-
TGTGCCAGCAACAAGGGTTCAGATGGGGCTTTCTTT
CASNKGSDGAFF
>-|TRBJ1-6|TRBV20-1|-
TGCAGTGCTAGAGCGGGACAATCTAATTCACCCCTCCACTTT
CSARAGQSNSPLHF
>few|TRBJ1-2|TRBV14|-
TGTGCCAGCAGCCATACAGATACCCTCTATGGCTACACCTTC
CASSHTDTLYGYTF
>-|TRBJ1-4|TRBV18|-
TGTGCCAGCTCACCACCAGTCGGCACGGATACCGGGAGTGAAAAACTGTTTTTT
CASSPPVGTDTGSEKLFF
>many|TRBJ1-5|TRBV6-1|-
TGTGCCAGCATGATGGGGGGCTATAGCAATCAGCCCCAGCATTTT
CASMMGGYSNQPQHF
>-|TRBJ2-5|TRBV9|-
TGTGCCAGCAGCGTATTGTCCTGGGAGACCCAGTACTTC
CASSVLSWETQYF
>few|TRBJ1-5|TRBV20-1|-
TGCAGTGTAATTTCCCCCCCCTATAGCAATCAGCCCCAGCATTTT
CSVISPPYSNQPQHF
>-|TRBJ1-1|TRBV29-1|TRBD1
TGCAGCGCTGGAACAGGGGCCTTGAACACTGAAGCTTTCTTT
CSAGTGALNTEAFF
>many|TRBJ2-5|TRBV28|-
TGTGCCAGCTGTCGTGGACAGCCTCGTAAAGAGACCCAGTACTTC
CASCRGQPRKETQYF
>-|TRBJ2-7|TRBV3-1|TRBD2
TGTGCCGGCAGCCAAGGTGCGGGACTAGCGGGCCAAGAGCAGTACTTC
CAGSQGAGLAGQEQYF
>few|TRBJ2-1|TRBV7-8|TRBD1
TGTGCCAGCAGCTCTTACCGGGACAGGGGGTTATGGGGGTCTTACAATGAGCAGTTCTTC
CASSSYRDRGLWGSYNEQFF
>many|TRBJ2-2|TRBV27|-
TGTGCCAGCAGTCCCTTGGGTCGGCAGGGAATCACCGGGGAGCTGTTTTTT
CASSPLGRQGITGELFF
>-|TRBJ2-1|TRBV5-1|-
TGCGCCAGCCGGGGAGGTGCCCTCTACAATGAGCAGTTCTTC
CASRGGALYNEQFF
>-|TRBJ1-6|TRBV12-3/TRBV12-4|-
TGTGCCAGCAGTCGCACCTTAGGGCCATCTAATTCACCCCTCCACTTT
CASSRTLGPSNSPLHF
>many|TRBJ2-1|TRBV7-6|TRBD2
TGTGCCAGCAGCTTAGAGGCGGGAGGGCCCTATGAGCAGTTCTTC
CASSLEAGGPYEQFF